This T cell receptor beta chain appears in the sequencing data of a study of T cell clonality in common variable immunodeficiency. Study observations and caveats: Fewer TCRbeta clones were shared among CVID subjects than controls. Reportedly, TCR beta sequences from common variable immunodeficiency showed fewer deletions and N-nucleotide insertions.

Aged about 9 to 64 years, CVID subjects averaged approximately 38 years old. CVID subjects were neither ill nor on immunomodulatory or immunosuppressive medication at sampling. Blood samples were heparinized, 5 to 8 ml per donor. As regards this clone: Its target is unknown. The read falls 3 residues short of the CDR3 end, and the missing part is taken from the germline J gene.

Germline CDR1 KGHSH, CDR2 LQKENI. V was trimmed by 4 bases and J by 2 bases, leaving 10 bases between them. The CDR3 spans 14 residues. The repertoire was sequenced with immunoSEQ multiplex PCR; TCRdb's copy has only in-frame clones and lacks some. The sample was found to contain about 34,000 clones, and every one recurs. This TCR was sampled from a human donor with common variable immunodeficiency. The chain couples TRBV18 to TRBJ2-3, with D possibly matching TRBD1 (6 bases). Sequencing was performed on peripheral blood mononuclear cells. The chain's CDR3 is CASSQTGYTDTQYF. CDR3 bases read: TGTGCCAGCTCACAGACAGGATACACAGATACG. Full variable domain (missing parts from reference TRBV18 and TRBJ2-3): NAGVMQNPRHLVRRRGQEARLRCSPMKGHSHVYWYRQLPEEGLKFMVYLQKENIIDESGMPKERFSAEFPKEGPSILRIQQVVRGDSAAYFCASSQTGYTDTQYFGPGTRLTVL.